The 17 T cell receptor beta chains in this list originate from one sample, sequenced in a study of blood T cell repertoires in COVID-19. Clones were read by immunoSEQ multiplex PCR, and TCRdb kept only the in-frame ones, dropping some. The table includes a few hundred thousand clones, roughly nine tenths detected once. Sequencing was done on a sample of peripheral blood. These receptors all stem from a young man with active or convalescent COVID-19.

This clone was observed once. CDR3 sequence reads: CASSTTFGTRSYEQYF. CDR3 DNA sequence: TGTGCCAGCAGCACAACGTTCGGGACTAGGAGCTACGAGCAGTACTTC. This sequence joins TRBV7-6 and TRBJ2-7; 8 bases line up with TRBD2. Germline assignment: CDR1 SGHVS and CDR2 FNYEAQ. The V segment lost 5 bases and the J segment 3 bases; nucleotides outside the gene matches: 12. The CDR3 extends over 16 amino acids.

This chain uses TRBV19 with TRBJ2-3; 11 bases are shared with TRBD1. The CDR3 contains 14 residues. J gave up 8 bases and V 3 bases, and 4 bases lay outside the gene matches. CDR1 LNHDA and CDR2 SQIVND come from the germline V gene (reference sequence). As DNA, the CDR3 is TGTGCCAGTAGTATCGGACAGGGGGCTGGTACGCAGTATTTT. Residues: CASSIGQGAGTQYF. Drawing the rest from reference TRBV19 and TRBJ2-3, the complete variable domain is DGGITQSPKYLFRKEGQNVTLSCEQNLNHDAMYWYRQDPGQGLRLIYYSQIVNDFQKGDIAEGYSVSREKKESFPLTVTSAQKNPTAFYLCASSIGQGAGTQYFGPGTRLTVL.

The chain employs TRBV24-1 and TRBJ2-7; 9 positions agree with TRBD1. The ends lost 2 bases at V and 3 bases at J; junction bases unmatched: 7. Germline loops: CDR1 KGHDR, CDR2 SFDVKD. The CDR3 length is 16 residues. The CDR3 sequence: CATSDYGQGKGYEQYF. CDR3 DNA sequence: TGTGCCACCAGTGATTACGGACAGGGGAAAGGCTACGAGCAGTACTTC.

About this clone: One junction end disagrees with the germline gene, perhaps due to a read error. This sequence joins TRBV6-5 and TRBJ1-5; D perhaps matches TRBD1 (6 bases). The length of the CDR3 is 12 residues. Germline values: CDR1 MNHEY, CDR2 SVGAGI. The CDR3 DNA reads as TGTGCCAGCAGCCAAAATGGACAGTCCCTCCTTTTT. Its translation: CASSQNGQSLLF.

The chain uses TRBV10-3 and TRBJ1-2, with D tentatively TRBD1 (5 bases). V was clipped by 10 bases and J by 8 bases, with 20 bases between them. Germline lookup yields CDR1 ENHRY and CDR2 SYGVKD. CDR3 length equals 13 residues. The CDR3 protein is CATSDILLGGYTF. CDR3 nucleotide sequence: TGTGCCACCTCGGACATCCTGCTAGGGGGCTACACCTTC.

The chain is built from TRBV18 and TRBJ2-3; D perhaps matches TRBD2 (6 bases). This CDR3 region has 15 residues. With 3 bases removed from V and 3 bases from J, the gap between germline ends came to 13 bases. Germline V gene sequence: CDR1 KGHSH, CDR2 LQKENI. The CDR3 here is CASSPGTPGTDTQYF. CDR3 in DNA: TGTGCCAGCTCACCGGGGACTCCTGGGACAGATACGCAGTATTTT. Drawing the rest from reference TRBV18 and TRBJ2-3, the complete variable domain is NAGVMQNPRHLVRRRGQEARLRCSPMKGHSHVYWYRQLPEEGLKFMVYLQKENIIDESGMPKERFSAEFPKEGPSILRIQQVVRGDSAAYFCASSPGTPGTDTQYFGPGTRLTVL.

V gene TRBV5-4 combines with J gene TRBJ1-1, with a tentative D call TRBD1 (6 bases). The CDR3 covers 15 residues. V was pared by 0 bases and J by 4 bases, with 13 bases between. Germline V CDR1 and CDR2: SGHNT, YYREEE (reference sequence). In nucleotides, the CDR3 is TGTGCCAGCAGCTTGGATGTTGGGGGCCTCACTGAAGCTTTCTTT. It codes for CASSLDVGGLTEAFF.

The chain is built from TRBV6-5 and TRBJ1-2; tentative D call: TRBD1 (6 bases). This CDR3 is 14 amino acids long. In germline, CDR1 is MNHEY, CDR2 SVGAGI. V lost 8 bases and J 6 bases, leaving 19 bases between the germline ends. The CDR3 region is CASLRAGGVDGYTF. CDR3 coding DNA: TGTGCCAGCCTCAGGGCGGGGGGCGTGGATGGCTACACCTTC.

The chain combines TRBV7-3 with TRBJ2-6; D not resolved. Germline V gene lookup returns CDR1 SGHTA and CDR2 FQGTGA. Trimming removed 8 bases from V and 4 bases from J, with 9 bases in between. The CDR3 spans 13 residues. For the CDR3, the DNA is TGTGCCAGCCGATCAACAGGGGCCAACGTCCTGACTTTC. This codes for CASRSTGANVLTF.

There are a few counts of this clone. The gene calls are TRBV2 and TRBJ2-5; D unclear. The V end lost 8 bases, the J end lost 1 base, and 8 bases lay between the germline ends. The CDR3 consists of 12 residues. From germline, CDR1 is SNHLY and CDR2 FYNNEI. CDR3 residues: CASGQPQETQYF. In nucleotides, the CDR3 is TGTGCCAGCGGGCAGCCCCAAGAGACCCAGTACTTC.

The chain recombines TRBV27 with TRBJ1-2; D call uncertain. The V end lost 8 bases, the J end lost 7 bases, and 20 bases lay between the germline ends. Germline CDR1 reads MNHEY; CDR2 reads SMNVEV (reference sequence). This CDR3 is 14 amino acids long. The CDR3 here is CASCQVAGLSGYTF. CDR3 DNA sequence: TGTGCCAGCTGTCAGGTGGCGGGTCTATCTGGCTACACCTTC.

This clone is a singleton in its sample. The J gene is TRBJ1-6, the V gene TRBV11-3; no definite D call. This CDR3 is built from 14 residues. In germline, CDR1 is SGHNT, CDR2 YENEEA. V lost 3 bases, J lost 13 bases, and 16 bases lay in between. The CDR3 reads CASSFGRQLVPLHF. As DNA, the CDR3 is TGTGCCAGCAGCTTTGGCAGGCAATTGGTGCCCCTCCACTTT.

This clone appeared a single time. CDR3 DNA sequence: TGCAGCGTGATAGAGGGGGATGGCTATGGCTACACCTTC. Amino acid sequence: CSVIEGDGYGYTF. The chain links TRBV29-1 to TRBJ1-2; D possibly corresponds to TRBD1 (6 bases). CDR3 length: 13 amino acids. The germline gives CDR1 SQVTM, CDR2 ANQGSEA. V shed 6 bases and J shed 4 bases, with 15 bases lying between them.

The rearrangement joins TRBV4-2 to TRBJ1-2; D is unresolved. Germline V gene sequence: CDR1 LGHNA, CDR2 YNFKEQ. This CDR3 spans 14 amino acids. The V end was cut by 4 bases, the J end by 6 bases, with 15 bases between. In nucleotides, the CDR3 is TGTGCCAGCAGCCCCACGGGGAGCCCACATGGCTACACCTTC. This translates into CASSPTGSPHGYTF.

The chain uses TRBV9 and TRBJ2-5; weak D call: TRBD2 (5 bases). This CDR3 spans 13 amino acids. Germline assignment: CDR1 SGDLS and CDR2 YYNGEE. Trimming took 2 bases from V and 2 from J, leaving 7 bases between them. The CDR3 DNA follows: TGTGCCAGCAGCGTTTCGGGGCAAGAGACCCAGTACTTC. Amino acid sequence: CASSVSGQETQYF.

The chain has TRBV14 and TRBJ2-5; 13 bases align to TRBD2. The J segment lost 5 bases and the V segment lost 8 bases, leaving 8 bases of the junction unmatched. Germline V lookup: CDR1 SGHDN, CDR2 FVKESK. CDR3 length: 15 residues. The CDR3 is CASSVGLAGVETQYF. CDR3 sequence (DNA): TGTGCCAGCTCCGTAGGACTAGCGGGAGTGGAGACCCAGTACTTC.

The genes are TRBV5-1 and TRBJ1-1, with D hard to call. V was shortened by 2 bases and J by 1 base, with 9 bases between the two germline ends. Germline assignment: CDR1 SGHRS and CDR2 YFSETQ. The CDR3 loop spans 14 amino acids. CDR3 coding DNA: TGCGCCAGCAGCTTCGGGGAGGGGAACACTGAAGCTTTCTTT. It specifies CASSFGEGNTEAFF.